Listed below are T cell receptor beta chains from one sample, sequenced in a study of brain T cells in children with intractable seizures. The data were produced by immunoSEQ multiplex PCR, yet TCRdb's version contains in-frame clones alone and is incomplete. The sample comprises approximately 77,000 clones, approximately 94% of which are singletons, and under 2% rests with the top ten. The sample consisted of peripheral blood, taken at surgery. These receptor sequences come from a boy in the first two years of life with tuberous sclerosis and intractable seizures. The CDR3 runs from the conserved cysteine through the conserved F or W. D genes are given only for firm matches. A clone size is listed for some rows: how often the clone was seen (once, few, many), or a class if it is expanded.

d_call: NA; v_call: TRBV30; clone_size: NA; j_call: TRBJ1-4; cdr3_aa: CAWSKRQDNEKLFF; cdr3_nt: TGTGCCTGGAGTAAGAGGCAGGATAATGAAAAACTGTTTTTT
d_call: NA; v_call: TRBV7-8; clone_size: NA; j_call: TRBJ1-2; cdr3_aa: CASSFWVYYGYTF; cdr3_nt: TGTGCCAGCAGCTTTTGGGTTTACTATGGCTACACCTTC
d_call: NA; v_call: TRBV4-1; clone_size: NA; j_call: TRBJ1-1; cdr3_aa: CASSQGTRNTEAFF; cdr3_nt: TGCGCCAGCAGCCAAGGAACCCGGAACACTGAAGCTTTCTTT
d_call: NA; v_call: TRBV29-1; clone_size: NA; j_call: TRBJ2-7; cdr3_aa: CSVEDGDTGYEQYF; cdr3_nt: TGCAGCGTTGAAGACGGGGACACTGGCTACGAGCAGTACTTC
d_call: TRBD1; v_call: TRBV28; clone_size: NA; j_call: TRBJ1-6; cdr3_aa: CASRTRDSSGSPLHF; cdr3_nt: TGTGCCAGCAGAACCCGGGACAGCAGTGGTTCACCCCTCCACTTT
d_call: NA; v_call: TRBV18; clone_size: NA; j_call: TRBJ1-1; cdr3_aa: CASSPDSGRTEAFF; cdr3_nt: TGTGCCAGCTCACCGGACAGTGGGAGGACTGAAGCTTTCTTT
d_call: TRBD2; v_call: TRBV7-2; clone_size: NA; j_call: TRBJ2-5; cdr3_aa: CASSLSSGRRETQYF; cdr3_nt: TGTGCCAGCAGCCTGTCTAGCGGGAGACGAGAGACCCAGTACTTC
d_call: TRBD2; v_call: TRBV7-2; clone_size: NA; j_call: TRBJ2-5; cdr3_aa: CASSLAGTSGGWETQYF; cdr3_nt: TGTGCCAGCAGCTTAGCCGGGACTAGCGGAGGGTGGGAGACCCAGTACTTC
d_call: NA; v_call: TRBV2; clone_size: NA; j_call: TRBJ2-7; cdr3_aa: CASSVARSYEQYF; cdr3_nt: TGTGCCAGCAGTGTGGCCCGCTCCTACGAGCAGTACTTC
d_call: NA; v_call: TRBV18; clone_size: once; j_call: TRBJ1-1; cdr3_aa: CASSLKHASGANTEAFF; cdr3_nt: TGTGCCAGCTCACTAAAACACGCCTCGGGAGCGAACACTGAAGCTTTCTTT
d_call: NA; v_call: TRBV2; clone_size: NA; j_call: TRBJ2-7; cdr3_aa: CASSDLGGRVLSYEQYF; cdr3_nt: TGTGCCAGCAGCGACCTCGGTGGACGGGTCCTCTCCTACGAGCAGTACTTC
d_call: NA; v_call: TRBV6-1; clone_size: NA; j_call: TRBJ2-1; cdr3_aa: CAIGLINNEQFF; cdr3_nt: TGCGCTATAGGACTTATAAACAATGAGCAGTTCTTC
d_call: NA; v_call: TRBV19; clone_size: NA; j_call: TRBJ2-7; cdr3_aa: CASSGRSYEQYF; cdr3_nt: TGTGCCAGTAGTGGCAGATCCTACGAGCAGTACTTC
d_call: NA; v_call: TRBV3-1/TRBV3-2; clone_size: NA; j_call: TRBJ2-1; cdr3_aa: CASGTRRFSYNEQFF; cdr3_nt: TGTGCCAGCGGGACTCGACGTTTTTCCTACAATGAGCAGTTCTTC
d_call: NA; v_call: TRBV6-6; clone_size: NA; j_call: TRBJ2-6; cdr3_aa: CASSPGQSGANVLTF; cdr3_nt: TGTGCCAGCAGCCCCGGACAGTCTGGGGCCAACGTCCTGACTTTC
d_call: NA; v_call: TRBV23-1; clone_size: NA; j_call: TRBJ1-2; cdr3_aa: CASRTTSKGVVYGYTF; cdr3_nt: TGCGCCAGCAGAACGACGTCAAAGGGGGTCGTCTATGGCTACACCTTC
d_call: NA; v_call: TRBV7-8; clone_size: NA; j_call: TRBJ1-1; cdr3_aa: CASSLARQDLNTEAFF; cdr3_nt: TGTGCCAGCAGCTTAGCCCGACAGGACTTGAACACTGAAGCTTTCTTT
d_call: NA; v_call: TRBV7-8; clone_size: NA; j_call: TRBJ1-1; cdr3_aa: CASSFSKGMNTEAFF; cdr3_nt: TGTGCCAGCAGCTTCAGTAAGGGGATGAACACTGAAGCTTTCTTT
d_call: NA; v_call: TRBV12-3/TRBV12-4; clone_size: NA; j_call: TRBJ2-1; cdr3_aa: CASSLAGEQFF; cdr3_nt: TGTGCCAGCAGCCTGGCAGGTGAGCAGTTCTTC
d_call: NA; v_call: TRBV28; clone_size: NA; j_call: TRBJ2-5; cdr3_aa: CASRGETQYF; cdr3_nt: TGTGCCAGCAGAGGGGAGACCCAGTACTTC
d_call: TRBD2; v_call: TRBV11-3; clone_size: few; j_call: TRBJ2-7; cdr3_aa: CASSSAGLTYEQYF; cdr3_nt: TGTGCCAGCAGTTCAGCGGGACTAACCTACGAGCAGTACTTC
d_call: NA; v_call: TRBV28; clone_size: NA; j_call: TRBJ2-7; cdr3_aa: CASSFIRDSYEQYF; cdr3_nt: TGTGCCAGCAGTTTCATACGCGACTCCTACGAGCAGTACTTC
d_call: TRBD2; v_call: TRBV7-6; clone_size: few; j_call: TRBJ2-5; cdr3_aa: CASGTSGSFETQYF; cdr3_nt: TGTGCCAGCGGGACTAGCGGGAGCTTCGAGACCCAGTACTTC
d_call: NA; v_call: TRBV6-5; clone_size: NA; j_call: TRBJ2-1; cdr3_aa: CASSYGWQGWNEQFF; cdr3_nt: TGTGCCAGCAGTTACGGTTGGCAGGGGTGGAATGAGCAGTTCTTC
d_call: NA; v_call: TRBV7-9; clone_size: NA; j_call: TRBJ2-1; cdr3_aa: CASSLFPYNEQFF; cdr3_nt: TGTGCCAGCAGCTTATTTCCCTACAATGAGCAGTTCTTC